These 31 T cell receptor beta chains were sequenced from one sample in a study of shared clonotypes between healthy human individuals (TCRdb year 2020). Library preparation was by the immunoSEQ multiplex PCR assay. Entries here come from immuneACCESS through TCRdb and include only in-frame sequences with V and J called. Some clones fail to appear in such tables; in the studies checked, an unresolved V gene covers under half of the shortfall, and the cause of the remainder is unknown. The sample table records over 400,000 clones; 78% of these occur just once. About 12% of the sample rests with the top ten. The sequenced sample was PBMCs. The receptors come from a woman in her 40s in good health. Some clones in this sample may be carry-over from other donors' samples.

The chain has TRBV6-5 and TRBJ1-1; TRBD1 matches 9 bases. The J segment lost 0 bases and the V segment lost 4 bases, leaving 3 bases of the junction unmatched. Germline values: CDR1 MNHEY, CDR2 SVGAGI. CDR3 size: 15 residues. In DNA form, the CDR3 reads TGTGCCAGCAGTTCCAGACAGGGGGTGAACACTGAAGCTTTCTTT. Translating it yields CASSSRQGVNTEAFF.

V gene TRBV7-2 combines with J gene TRBJ1-2, with D uncertain. V gave up 1 base and J gave up 7 bases, with 10 bases separating them. The CDR3 extends over 13 amino acids. Germline CDR1 is SGHTA and CDR2 is FQGNSA. In nucleotides, the CDR3 is TGTGCCAGCAGCTTAGACGGTCCGCTTGGCTACACCTTC. Translating it yields CASSLDGPLGYTF.

This clone came up once. The chain links TRBV9 to TRBJ2-1; the D is unclear. The V end was cut by 4 bases, the J end by 0 bases, with 8 bases between. Germline lookup yields CDR1 SGDLS and CDR2 YYNGEE. The CDR3 totals 14 residues. The CDR3 region has the DNA TGTGCCAGCAGCTCCCAAGGCTCCTACAATGAGCAGTTCTTC. It codes for CASSSQGSYNEQFF.

J is TRBJ2-7 and V is TRBV5-1, with D hard to call. The V gene's germline CDR1 is SGHRS and CDR2 YFSETQ. The CDR3 spans 13 residues. Trimming removed 4 bases from V and 3 bases from J, with 11 bases in between. The CDR3 coding sequence is TGCGCCAGCAGCGTCGGGCTCAGCTACGAGCAGTACTTC. It specifies CASSVGLSYEQYF.

This chain links TRBV7-3 with TRBJ2-1; 8 nucleotides line up with TRBD2. CDR3 length equals 15 residues. In germline, CDR1 is SGHTA, CDR2 FQGTGA. V lost 1 base, J lost 8 bases, and 7 bases stayed unmatched. Here the CDR3 DNA reads TGTGCCAGCAGCTTAATGGCGGGAGGCAGGGATGAGCAGTTCTTC. It codes for CASSLMAGGRDEQFF.

The genes are TRBV28 and TRBJ2-7; D not resolved. The CDR3 is 13 residues long. Germline V lookup: CDR1 MDHEN, CDR2 SYDVKM. With 3 bases removed from V and 4 bases from J, the gap between germline ends came to 10 bases. This chain's CDR3 is CASSFPNGYEQYF. The CDR3 DNA follows: TGTGCCAGCAGTTTCCCGAACGGTTACGAGCAGTACTTC.

The CDR3 loop is CASSLSGDYTDTQYF. In DNA, the CDR3 is TGTGCCAGCAGCCTTAGCGGGGACTACACAGATACGCAGTATTTT. J is TRBJ2-3 and V is TRBV7-3, with TRBD2 identical over 8 bases. This CDR3 is built from 15 residues. The germline V gene has CDR1 SGHTA and CDR2 FQGTGA. The V segment lost 5 bases and the J segment 2 bases; nucleotides outside the gene matches: 6.

This chain joins TRBV5-5 and TRBJ1-5; D is unclear. The length of the CDR3 is 15 residues. Germline-derived CDR1 and CDR2 are SGHKS and YYEKEE (reference sequence). Between the trimmed V and J ends, which lost 0 bases and 0 bases, there was a span of 7 bases. CDR3 loop: CASSLGQYSNQPQHF. The CDR3 DNA reads TGTGCCAGCAGCTTGGGGCAGTATAGCAATCAGCCCCAGCATTTT.

This clone showed up just a few times. This chain joins TRBV6-5 and TRBJ1-1; D not certain. V lost 0 bases, J lost 2 bases, and 10 bases lay in between. CDR1 and CDR2 from the germline V gene are MNHEY and SVGAGI. This CDR3 contains 15 residues. The CDR3 DNA reads as TGTGCCAGCAGTTACTCGAGGCTTTTAAACACTGAAGCTTTCTTT. The encoded protein is CASSYSRLLNTEAFF.

V gene TRBV5-6 combines with J gene TRBJ1-2; TRBD1 matches at 8 bases. The germline V gene encodes CDR1 SGHDT and CDR2 YYEEEE. The CDR3 runs to 13 residues. The junction had 2 bases not matched to a gene; V was cut back by 0 bases and J by 7 bases. The CDR3 DNA reads as TGTGCCAGCAGCTTGGGTCAGGGGGCTGGCTACACCTTC. Residues: CASSLGQGAGYTF. Full variable domain (remainder filled in from reference TRBV5-6 and TRBJ1-2): DAGVTQSPTHLIKTRGQQVTLRCSPKSGHDTVSWYQQALGQGPQFIFQYYEEEERQRGNFPDRFSGHQFPNYSSELNVNALLLGDSALYLCASSLGQGAGYTFGSGTRLTVV.

This chain uses TRBV18 with TRBJ2-7; D call uncertain. In germline, CDR1 is KGHSH, CDR2 LQKENI. Trimming left V 1 base short and J 6 bases short, with 10 bases between. This CDR3 has 13 amino acids. CDR3 protein: CASSPLQTGEQYF. Here the CDR3 DNA reads TGTGCCAGCTCACCACTCCAAACGGGCGAGCAGTACTTC. The full variable domain, rest sourced from reference TRBV18 and TRBJ2-7, is NAGVMQNPRHLVRRRGQEARLRCSPMKGHSHVYWYRQLPEEGLKFMVYLQKENIIDESGMPKERFSAEFPKEGPSILRIQQVVRGDSAAYFCASSPLQTGEQYFGPGTRLTVT.

V is TRBV7-2 and J is TRBJ2-5; D gene unclear. Matching the DNA end better, TRBJ2-7 makes the J call doubtful. The CDR3 runs to 15 residues. Germline CDR1 SGHTA, CDR2 FQGNSA. This chain's CDR3 is CASSPQVSPSYEQYF. The CDR3 coding sequence is TGTGCCAGCAGCCCCCAGGTCAGCCCGTCCTACGAGCAGTACTTC.

This chain joins TRBV6-6 and TRBJ2-5, with 12 bases lining up with TRBD1. Trimming cost V 8 bases and J 5 bases; bases outside gene matches: 6. The CDR3 contains 14 residues. From germline, CDR1 is MNHNY and CDR2 SVGAGI (reference sequence). The CDR3 nucleotides read TGTGCCAGCCGCGGGACAGGGGGCGGGGAGACCCAGTACTTC. Translating gives CASRGTGGGETQYF.

The rearrangement joins TRBV27 to TRBJ1-5; a possible D gene is TRBD1 (6 bases). The CDR3 spans 15 residues. CDR1 and CDR2 from the germline V gene are MNHEY and SMNVEV (reference sequence). The V and J ends lost 3 bases and 2 bases respectively, with 11 bases between them. The CDR3 here is CASSFTGSGNQPQHF. The CDR3 nucleotides are TGTGCCAGCAGTTTCACAGGGTCGGGCAATCAGCCCCAGCATTTT.

The chain uses TRBV11-2 and TRBJ2-1; the D gene could be TRBD1 or TRBD2 (5 bases each). The CDR3 loop spans 11 amino acids. With 1 base removed from V and 13 bases from J, the gap between germline ends came to 8 bases. Germline V lookup: CDR1 SGHAT, CDR2 FQNNGV. CDR3 nucleotides: TGTGCCAGCAGCTTAGGAGGGGTCCAGTTCTTC. Protein product: CASSLGGVQFF.

A single count supports this clone. The rearrangement links TRBV7-2 to TRBJ2-5, with a tentative D call TRBD2 (6 bases). There are 12 residues in the CDR3. Germline CDR1 is SGHTA and CDR2 is FQGNSA. Trimming pared 5 bases from V and 9 bases from J, leaving 13 bases between. CDR3 protein: CASSKTPGAQYF. For the CDR3, the DNA is TGTGCCAGCAGCAAGACTCCGGGGGCCCAGTACTTC.

The CDR3 protein is CASSLGDSTDTQYF. Written as DNA, the CDR3 is TGTGCCAGCAGCTTAGGGGATAGCACAGATACGCAGTATTTT. This chain connects TRBV7-3 to TRBJ2-3; D is undetermined. Germline V gene sequence: CDR1 SGHTA, CDR2 FQGTGA. Trimming pared 2 bases from V and 0 bases from J, leaving 6 bases between. This CDR3 is 14 amino acids long.

The chain uses TRBV4-2 and TRBJ1-5; 7 bases map to TRBD1. The CDR3 consists of 13 residues. Germline V gene lookup returns CDR1 LGHNA and CDR2 YNFKEQ. After removal of 2 bases from V and 11 bases from J, the junction contained 6 bases not matched to a gene. CDR3 nucleotide sequence: TGTGCCAGCAGCCAATTAGGGGGCGAAGCCCAGCATTTT. This gives the protein CASSQLGGEAQHF.

This chain connects TRBV27 to TRBJ1-5; 7 bases align to TRBD1. CDR3 length: 14 residues. Germline assignment: CDR1 MNHEY and CDR2 SMNVEV (reference sequence). V gave up 4 bases and J gave up 1 base; unmatched junction bases: 1. The CDR3: CASSYRGSNQPQHF. CDR3 in DNA: TGTGCCAGCAGTTACAGGGGCAGCAATCAGCCCCAGCATTTT.

CDR3 in amino acids: CASSTGTGARTGELFF. DNA for the CDR3: TGTGCCAGCTCAACCGGGACAGGGGCTAGAACCGGGGAGCTGTTTTTT. The V call is TRBV18, the J call TRBJ2-2, with 10 nucleotides matching TRBD1. Germline V gives CDR1 KGHSH, CDR2 LQKENI. The junction had 8 bases not matched to a gene; V was cut back by 5 bases and J by 5 bases. The CDR3 extends over 16 amino acids.

The V call is TRBV14, the J call TRBJ2-7; the match to TRBD1 covers 11 bases. The CDR3 totals 13 residues. Trimming cost V 6 bases and J 5 bases; bases outside gene matches: 3. Germline values: CDR1 SGHDN, CDR2 FVKESK. CDR3 in DNA: TGTGCCAGCAGACGGACAGGGGGCGACGAGCAGTACTTC. Encoded protein: CASRRTGGDEQYF.

This chain joins TRBV5-6 and TRBJ2-7; D is ambiguous. The V end lost 0 bases, the J end lost 0 bases, and 7 bases lay between the germline ends. CDR1 and CDR2 from the germline V gene are SGHDT and YYEEEE. This CDR3 region has 14 residues. CDR3 DNA sequence: TGTGCCAGCAGCTTGGACAGTTACTCCTACGAGCAGTACTTC. This translates into CASSLDSYSYEQYF.

The chain uses TRBV2 and TRBJ1-1, with D perhaps matching TRBD1 (5 bases). From germline, CDR1 is SNHLY and CDR2 FYNNEI. There are 13 residues in the CDR3. V gave up 1 base and J gave up 11 bases, with 14 bases separating them. CDR3 in DNA: TGTGCCAGCAGTGAAGGGCGGGACCCTACTGCTTTCTTT. It encodes CASSEGRDPTAFF.

This chain uses TRBV28 with TRBJ2-7; 9 bases match TRBD2. Germline CDR1 and CDR2: MDHEN and SYDVKM. The CDR3 is made up of 14 amino acids. J lost 6 bases, V lost 8 bases, and 11 bases had no gene match. Here the CDR3 DNA reads TGTGCCAGCCTGAATAGCGGGAGTAATCCCGAGCAGTACTTC. This sequence encodes CASLNSGSNPEQYF.

This chain joins TRBV2 and TRBJ2-3; 7 bases match TRBD2. The CDR3 runs 12 residues. The junction had 8 bases not matched to a gene; V was cut back by 11 bases and J by 6 bases. Germline V gene lookup returns CDR1 SNHLY and CDR2 FYNNEI. The CDR3 nucleotides read TGTGCCTCAGGGAGGGTGGTCGATACGCAGTATTTT. It translates to CASGRVVDTQYF.

About this clone itself: Other DNA sequences in this sample translate to the same CDR3. The chain links TRBV5-1 to TRBJ2-3; 8 positions agree with TRBD1. Germline CDR1 is SGHRS and CDR2 is YFSETQ. V trimming: 4 bases; J trimming: 4 bases; junction bases outside the gene matches: 5. The length of the CDR3 is 14 residues. The chain's CDR3 is CASSLGQGADTQYF. CDR3 nucleotide sequence: TGCGCCAGCAGCCTCGGACAGGGAGCAGATACGCAGTATTTT.

J is TRBJ1-4 and V is TRBV15; D gene uncertain. The ends were cut back, 3 bases at V and 8 bases at J, with 16 bases in the middle. Germline-derived CDR1 and CDR2 are LNHNV and YYDKDF (reference sequence). There are 15 residues in the CDR3. The DNA for the CDR3 is TGTGCCACCAGCAGCTACTCCCCGGGCGGGGAAAAACTGTTTTTT. Encoded protein: CATSSYSPGGEKLFF.

The chain is built from TRBV7-9 and TRBJ2-7; 9 bases map to TRBD2. J gave up 2 bases and V 1 base, and 6 bases lay outside the gene matches. Germline V lookup: CDR1 SEHNR, CDR2 FQNEAQ (reference sequence). This CDR3 contains 16 residues. CDR3 region: CASSLVIAGDPYEQYF. The CDR3 coding sequence is TGTGCCAGCAGCTTAGTGATAGCGGGGGACCCCTACGAGCAGTACTTC.

V and J are TRBV4-2 and TRBJ2-5; D might be TRBD2 (5 bases). Trimming removed 1 base from V and 1 base from J, with 13 bases in between. This CDR3 spans 16 amino acids. Germline V lookup: CDR1 LGHNA, CDR2 YNFKEQ. The CDR3 DNA reads as TGTGCCAGCAGCCAAGCCGAGGGCGGGTTCCAAGAGACCCAGTACTTC. Protein product: CASSQAEGGFQETQYF.

The chain links TRBV7-8 to TRBJ2-3, with 13 positions matching TRBD2. Germline V CDR1 and CDR2: SGHVS, FQNEAQ. J lost 3 bases, V lost 5 bases, and 14 bases had no gene match. CDR3 length: 19 residues. CDR3 sequence (DNA): TGTGCCAGCAGCACTAGCGGGAGGGGGAGCCTAGGGTGGACAGATACGCAGTATTTT. Protein: CASSTSGRGSLGWTDTQYF. Drawing the rest from reference TRBV7-8 and TRBJ2-3, the complete variable domain is GAGVSQSPRYKVAKRGQDVALRCDPISGHVSLFWYQQALGQGPEFLTYFQNEAQLDKSGLPSDRFFAERPEGSVSTLKIQRTQQEDSAVYLCASSTSGRGSLGWTDTQYFGPGTRLTVL.

DNA for the CDR3: TGTGCCAGCAGCCTCCAGGGTGCGACCAATCAGCCCCAGCATTTT. This gives the protein CASSLQGATNQPQHF. The V call is TRBV28, the J call TRBJ1-5, with TRBD1 as a possible D gene (5 bases). CDR1 and CDR2 (germline): MDHEN, SYDVKM. Trimming took off 6 bases at V and 3 bases at J, with 15 bases between the two ends. The CDR3 runs 15 residues.